Below, one T cell receptor delta chain is given with its context. No antigen is known for it. A far larger clone is one nucleotide away, so this likely arose from a read error. The sample holds other DNA sequences that translate to the same CDR3. The data are from a study of γδ T cells in repeated Plasmodium falciparum infection. Study details: Timepoints: baseline, immediately before selected infections, and 21 days after every infection.

General study findings and limits: Waves of new clonotype selection appeared after repeated controlled infections in Vdelta2-negative, largely Vdelta1+, gammadelta T cells.

The germline V gene has CDR1 TSWWSYY and CDR2 QGS. The V end was cut by 2 bases, the J end by 3 bases, with 19 bases between. The CDR3 runs 17 residues. TCRdb redid the clone calls on the multiplex PCR reads with CATT. Of some 100,000 delta-chain clones listed, under 1.5% are singletons. Bulk repertoires came from Vgamma9/Vdelta2+ or Vdelta2-negative gammadelta T cells flow-sorted from PBMC. The rearrangement links TRDV1 to TRDJ1, with unresolved D. This clonotype was sampled from a pool of human donors (malaria-infected and uninfected, not separated). Sequencing was carried out using gamma-delta T cells from blood. This CDR3 reads CALGEGTRSPSSDKLIF. CDR3 sequence (DNA): TGTGCTCTTGGGGAAGGAACAAGGAGTCCGTCCTCCGATAAACTCATCTTT.